The present entry profiles one TCR beta chain with its context. V lost 5 bases to trimming and J lost 8 bases, with 15 bases between them. The germline gives CDR1 SGHTA, CDR2 FQGNSA. The CDR3 totals 13 residues. This entry is derived from a study of spatial heterogeneity in lung cancer. TCRdb recomputed calls from the 5' RACE reads with MiXCR, one row per CDR3 protein. The sample consists of around 98,000 distinct CDR3 sequences, roughly a fifth of them appearing once. Time point denoted: blood at routine non-recurrence follow-up after resection. Source: PBMCs, taken at follow-up. The chain joins TRBV7-2 to TRBJ1-2, with a tentative D call TRBD1 (6 bases). The receptor was isolated from a male donor with early-stage non-small cell lung cancer. The CDR3 loop is CASSPNRAGGYTF. The CDR3 DNA reads as TGTGCCAGCAGCCCCAACAGGGCAGGAGGCTACACCTTC.